This T cell receptor (beta chain) was documented in a study of blood T cell repertoires in COVID-19. Study in general: The United States, Italy and Spain were the sources of the acute and convalescent COVID-19 samples. PBMCs, B-cell-depleted T cells, or T cells were the source of the cDNA or gDNA that made up the material.

Per the study methods: Nucleated cell number was recorded as an estimate derived from reference gene primer amplification. TCRdb's copy holds only in-frame clones and misses some; the assay was immunoSEQ multiplex PCR. The DNA was the basis for D and trimming; V, J and clone size are from that table. The sample yields tens of thousands of clones, just under 85% seen once. The germline CDR1 and CDR2 sequences are MDHEN and SYDVKM. The CDR3 length is 14 residues. The V end was cut by 9 bases, the J end by 0 bases, with 12 bases between. The origin of this receptor is a man aged 45-60 years with active COVID-19. Input material: peripheral blood. V gene TRBV28 combines with J gene TRBJ1-3; a possible D gene is TRBD1 (5 bases). The CDR3 reads CASAGPYSGNTIYF. As DNA, the CDR3 is TGTGCCAGTGCGGGACCGTACTCTGGAAACACCATATATTTT. Full variable domain (remainder filled in from reference TRBV28 and TRBJ1-3): DVKVTQSSRYLVKRTGEKVFLECVQDMDHENMFWYRQDPGLGLRLIYFSYDVKMKEKGDIPEGYSVSREKKERFSLILESASTNQTSMYLCASAGPYSGNTIYFGEGSWLTVV.